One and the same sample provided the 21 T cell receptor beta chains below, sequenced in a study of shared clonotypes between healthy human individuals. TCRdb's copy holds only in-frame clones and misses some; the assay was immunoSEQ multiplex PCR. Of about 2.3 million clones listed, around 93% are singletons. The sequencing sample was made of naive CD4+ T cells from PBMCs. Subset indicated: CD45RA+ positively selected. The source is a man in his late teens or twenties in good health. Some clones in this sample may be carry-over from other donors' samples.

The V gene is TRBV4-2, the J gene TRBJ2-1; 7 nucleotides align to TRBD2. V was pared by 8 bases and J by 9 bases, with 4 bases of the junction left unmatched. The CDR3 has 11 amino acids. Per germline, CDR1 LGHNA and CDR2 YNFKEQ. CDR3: CASRGSFEQFF. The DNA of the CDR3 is TGTGCCAGCCGCGGGAGCTTTGAGCAGTTCTTC.

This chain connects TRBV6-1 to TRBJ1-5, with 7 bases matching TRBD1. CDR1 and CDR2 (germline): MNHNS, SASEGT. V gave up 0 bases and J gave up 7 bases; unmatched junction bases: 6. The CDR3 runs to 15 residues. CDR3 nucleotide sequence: TGTGCCAGCAGTGAAGCGGTAGCAGGGGGGCAGCCCCAGCATTTT. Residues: CASSEAVAGGQPQHF.

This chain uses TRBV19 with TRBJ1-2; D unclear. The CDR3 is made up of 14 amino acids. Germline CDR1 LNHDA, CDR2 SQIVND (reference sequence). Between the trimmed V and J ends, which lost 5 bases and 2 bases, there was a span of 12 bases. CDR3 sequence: CASSPTHTNYGYTF. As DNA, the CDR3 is TGTGCCAGTAGTCCGACGCATACGAACTATGGCTACACCTTC.

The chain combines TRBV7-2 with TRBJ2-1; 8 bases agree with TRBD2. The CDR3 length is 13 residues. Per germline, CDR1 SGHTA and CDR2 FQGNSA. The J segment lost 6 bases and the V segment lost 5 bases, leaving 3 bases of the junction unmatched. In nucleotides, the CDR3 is TGTGCCAGCAGCCGTCTAGCGGGCAATGAGCAGTTCTTC. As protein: CASSRLAGNEQFF.

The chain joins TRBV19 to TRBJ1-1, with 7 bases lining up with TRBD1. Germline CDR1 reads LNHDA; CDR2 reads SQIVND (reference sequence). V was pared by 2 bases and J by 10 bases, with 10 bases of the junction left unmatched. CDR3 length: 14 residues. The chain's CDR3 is CASSIQQGTSGAFF. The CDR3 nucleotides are TGTGCCAGTAGTATACAACAGGGGACAAGCGGAGCTTTCTTT.

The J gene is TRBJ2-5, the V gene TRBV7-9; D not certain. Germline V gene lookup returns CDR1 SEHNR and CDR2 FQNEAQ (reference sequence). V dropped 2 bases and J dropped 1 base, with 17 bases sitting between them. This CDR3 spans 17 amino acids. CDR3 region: CASSLSYTSLPQETQYF. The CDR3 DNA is TGTGCCAGCAGCTTATCGTACACCAGTTTACCCCAAGAGACCCAGTACTTC.

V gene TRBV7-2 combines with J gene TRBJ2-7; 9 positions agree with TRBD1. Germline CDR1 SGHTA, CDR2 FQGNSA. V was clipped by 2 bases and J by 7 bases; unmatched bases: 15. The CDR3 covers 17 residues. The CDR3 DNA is TGTGCCAGCAGCTTAAACCTCCGAGGGACAGGGAAGTCAGAGCAGTACTTC. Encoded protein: CASSLNLRGTGKSEQYF.

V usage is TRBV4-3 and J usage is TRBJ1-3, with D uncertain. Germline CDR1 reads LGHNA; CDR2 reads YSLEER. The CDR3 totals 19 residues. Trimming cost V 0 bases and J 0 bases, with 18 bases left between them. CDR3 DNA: TGCGCCAGCAGCCAAGATCGCTCACCCAGCCTAGTCTCTGGAAACACCATATATTTT. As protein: CASSQDRSPSLVSGNTIYF.

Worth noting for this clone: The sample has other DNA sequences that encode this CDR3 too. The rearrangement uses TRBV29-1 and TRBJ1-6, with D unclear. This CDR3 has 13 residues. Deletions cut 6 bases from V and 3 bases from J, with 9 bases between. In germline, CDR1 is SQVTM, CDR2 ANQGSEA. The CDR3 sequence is CSVRTDYNSPLHF. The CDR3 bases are TGCAGCGTACGGACTGACTATAATTCACCCCTCCACTTT.

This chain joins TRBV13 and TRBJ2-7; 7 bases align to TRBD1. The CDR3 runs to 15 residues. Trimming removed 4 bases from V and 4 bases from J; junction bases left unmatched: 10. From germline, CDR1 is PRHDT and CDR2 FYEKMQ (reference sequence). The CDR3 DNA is TGTGCCAGCAGCTCGAAGACAGGGAGTCTGTACGAGCAGTACTTC. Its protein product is CASSSKTGSLYEQYF. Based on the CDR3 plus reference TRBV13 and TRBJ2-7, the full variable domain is AAGVIQSPRHLIKEKRETATLKCYPIPRHDTVYWYQQGPGQDPQFLISFYEKMQSDKGSIPDRFSAQQFSDYHSELNMSSLELGDSALYFCASSSKTGSLYEQYFGPGTRLTVT.

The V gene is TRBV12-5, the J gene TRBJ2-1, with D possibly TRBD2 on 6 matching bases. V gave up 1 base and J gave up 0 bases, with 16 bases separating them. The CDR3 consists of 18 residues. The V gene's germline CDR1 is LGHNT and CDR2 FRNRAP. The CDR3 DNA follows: TGTGCTAGTGGTTTGGACCGGGTTGGCGGGGACTCCTACAATGAGCAGTTCTTC. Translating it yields CASGLDRVGGDSYNEQFF.

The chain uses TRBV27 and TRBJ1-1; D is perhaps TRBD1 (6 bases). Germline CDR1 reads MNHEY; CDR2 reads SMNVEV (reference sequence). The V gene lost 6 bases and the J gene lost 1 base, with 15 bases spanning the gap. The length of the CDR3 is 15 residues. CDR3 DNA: TGTGCCAGCAGCCTAAGGGGGGTCGAGAACACTGAAGCTTTCTTT. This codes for CASSLRGVENTEAFF.

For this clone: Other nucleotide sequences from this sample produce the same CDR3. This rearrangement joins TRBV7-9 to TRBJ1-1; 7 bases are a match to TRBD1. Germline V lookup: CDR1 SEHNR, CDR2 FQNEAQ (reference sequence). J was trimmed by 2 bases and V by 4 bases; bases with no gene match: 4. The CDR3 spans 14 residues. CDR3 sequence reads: CASSSDRRNTEAFF. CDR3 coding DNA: TGTGCCAGCAGCTCGGACAGGCGTAACACTGAAGCTTTCTTT. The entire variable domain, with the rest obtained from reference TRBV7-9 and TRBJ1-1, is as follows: DTGVSQNPRHKITKRGQNVTFRCDPISEHNRLYWYRQTLGQGPEFLTYFQNEAQLEKSRLLSDRFSAERPKGSFSTLEIQRTEQGDSAMYLCASSSDRRNTEAFFGQGTRLTVV.

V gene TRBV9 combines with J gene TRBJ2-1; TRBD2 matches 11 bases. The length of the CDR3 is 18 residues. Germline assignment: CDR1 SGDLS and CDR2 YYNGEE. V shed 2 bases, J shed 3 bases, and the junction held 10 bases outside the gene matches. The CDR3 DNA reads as TGTGCCAGCAGCGTTGGGGATACTAGCGGGAGACTCTACAATGAGCAGTTCTTC. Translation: CASSVGDTSGRLYNEQFF.

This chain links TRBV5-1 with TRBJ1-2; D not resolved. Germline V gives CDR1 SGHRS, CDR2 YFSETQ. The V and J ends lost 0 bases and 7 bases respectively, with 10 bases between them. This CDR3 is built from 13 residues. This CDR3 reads CASSLERTGGYTF. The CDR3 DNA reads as TGCGCCAGCAGCTTGGAACGGACCGGTGGCTACACCTTC.

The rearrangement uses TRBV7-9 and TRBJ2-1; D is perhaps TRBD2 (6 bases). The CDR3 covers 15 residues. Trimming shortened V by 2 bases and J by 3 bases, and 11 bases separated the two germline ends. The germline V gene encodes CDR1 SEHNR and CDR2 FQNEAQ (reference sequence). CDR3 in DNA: TGTGCCAGCAGCTTATACGCGGGAAGCTACAATGAGCAGTTCTTC. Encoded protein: CASSLYAGSYNEQFF.

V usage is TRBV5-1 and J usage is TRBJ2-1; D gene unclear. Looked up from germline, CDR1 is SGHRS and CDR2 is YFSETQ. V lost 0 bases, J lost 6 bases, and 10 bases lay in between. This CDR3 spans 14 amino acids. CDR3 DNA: TGCGCCAGCAGCTTGGATGACTCTCTCAATGAGCAGTTCTTC. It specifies CASSLDDSLNEQFF. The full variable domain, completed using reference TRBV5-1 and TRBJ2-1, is KAGVTQTPRYLIKTRGQQVTLSCSPISGHRSVSWYQQTPGQGLQFLFEYFSETQRNKGNFPGRFSGRQFSNSRSEMNVSTLELGDSALYLCASSLDDSLNEQFFGPGTRLTVL.

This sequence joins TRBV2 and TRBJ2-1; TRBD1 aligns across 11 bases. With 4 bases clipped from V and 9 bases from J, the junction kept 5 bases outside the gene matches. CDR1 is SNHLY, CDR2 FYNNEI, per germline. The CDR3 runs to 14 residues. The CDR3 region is CASSGWTGGGEQFF. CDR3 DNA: TGTGCCAGCAGTGGCTGGACAGGGGGCGGTGAGCAGTTCTTC.

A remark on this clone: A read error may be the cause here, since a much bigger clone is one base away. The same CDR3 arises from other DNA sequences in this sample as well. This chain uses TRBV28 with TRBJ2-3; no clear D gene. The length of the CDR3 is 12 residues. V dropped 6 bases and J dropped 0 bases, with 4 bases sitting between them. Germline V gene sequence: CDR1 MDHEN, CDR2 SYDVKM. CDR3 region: CASSFSTDTQYF. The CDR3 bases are TGTGCCAGCAGCTTTAGCACAGATACGCAGTATTTT.

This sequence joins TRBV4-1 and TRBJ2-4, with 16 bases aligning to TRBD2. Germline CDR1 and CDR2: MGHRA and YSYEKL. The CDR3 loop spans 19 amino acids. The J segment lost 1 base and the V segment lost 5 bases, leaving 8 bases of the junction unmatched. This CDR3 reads CASSTPGLAGGRAKNIQYF. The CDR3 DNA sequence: TGCGCCAGCAGCACCCCGGGACTAGCGGGAGGGCGGGCCAAAAACATTCAGTACTTC.

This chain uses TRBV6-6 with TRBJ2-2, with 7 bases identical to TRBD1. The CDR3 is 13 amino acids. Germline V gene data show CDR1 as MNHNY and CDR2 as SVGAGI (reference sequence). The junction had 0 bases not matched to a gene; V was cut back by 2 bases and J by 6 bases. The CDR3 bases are TGTGCCAGCAGTTACAGGGGGCCCGGGGAGCTGTTTTTT. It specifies CASSYRGPGELFF.